The 24 T cell receptor beta chains below were found in one sample sequenced in a study of human T cells and chemical hapten exposure. TCRdb called the RACE reads again in MiXCR, with one record for every CDR3 protein. This sample yields 65,000 to 95,000 distinct CDR3 sequences, of which 6.6% are seen a single time; 1% to 1.5% belongs to the top ten. As for time point: patch test 2, 6 weeks after DPC sensitization. Treatment of the sample: therapeutic diphenylcyclopropenone sensitization with weekly scalp DPC. Specimen: whole blood, collected in connection with sensitization to the hapten diphenylcyclopropenone (DPC). These receptors came from a woman aged 25 to 45 with alopecia areata. Some clones in this sample may be carry-over from other donors' samples.

CDR3 coding DNA: TGCGCCAGCAGTTCCGACAGCATCTATGGCTACACCTTC. Translated: CASSSDSIYGYTF. The chain carries TRBV5-1 and TRBJ1-2, with a tentative D call TRBD1 (5 bases). Trimming shortened V by 5 bases and J by 4 bases, and 12 bases separated the two germline ends. This CDR3 comprises 13 residues. Looked up from germline, CDR1 is SGHRS and CDR2 is YFSETQ.

This clonotype has just a few counts. The rearrangement links TRBV28 to TRBJ2-7; 9 bases match TRBD1. The CDR3 spans 16 residues. The trim removed 7 bases at V and 1 base at J, leaving 11 bases unmatched. Germline V gene lookup returns CDR1 MDHEN and CDR2 SYDVKM. CDR3 sequence: CASNANLGTGSYEQYF. The DNA for the CDR3 is TGTGCCAGCAATGCAAACCTCGGGACAGGGTCCTACGAGCAGTACTTC.

This clonotype was seen only a few times. The CDR3 DNA sequence: TGTGCCACCCGTACTAGGGGGGGCCTTACCGGGGAGCTGTTTTTT. This translates into CATRTRGGLTGELFF. This chain links TRBV6-2 or TRBV6-3 with TRBJ2-2; D may be TRBD2 (7 bases). The V gene's germline CDR1 is MNHEY and CDR2 SVGEGT. Trimming cost V 10 bases and J 5 bases, with 20 bases left between them. CDR3 length: 15 amino acids.

This clonotype came up many times. J is TRBJ2-3 and V is TRBV20-1; 9 bases are shared with TRBD2. The V gene end was trimmed by 6 bases and the J gene end by 3 bases; junction bases not matched to a gene: 10. This CDR3 contains 15 residues. Germline-derived CDR1 and CDR2 are DFQATT and SNEGSKA (reference sequence). In DNA form, the CDR3 reads TGCAGTGCCGAGTCGACTAGCGGCGCTACAGATACGCAGTATTTT. It encodes CSAESTSGATDTQYF.

This clonotype was counted many times. The V gene is TRBV12-3 or TRBV12-4, the J gene TRBJ1-1, with 10 bases matching TRBD1. The CDR3 runs 15 residues. After removal of 5 bases from V and 7 bases from J, the junction contained 10 bases not matched to a gene. The CDR3 loop is CASSPWGQGKVEAFF. The CDR3 coding sequence is TGTGCCAGCAGTCCCTGGGGACAGGGGAAAGTTGAAGCTTTCTTT.

This chain joins TRBV30 and TRBJ1-2, with D possibly TRBD1 on 5 matching bases. CDR1 GTSNPN and CDR2 SVGIG come from the germline V gene (reference sequence). CDR3 size: 15 residues. Between the trimmed V and J ends, which lost 1 base and 0 bases, there was a span of 12 bases. The DNA of the CDR3 is TGTGCCTGGAGTGGCCGACAGAGGACTAACTATGGCTACACCTTC. It yields the protein CAWSGRQRTNYGYTF. Drawing the rest from reference TRBV30 and TRBJ1-2, the complete variable domain is SQTIHQWPATLVQPVGSPLSLECTVEGTSNPNLYWYRQAAGRGLQLLFYSVGIGQISSEVPQNLSASRPQDRQFILSSKKLLLSDSGFYLCAWSGRQRTNYGYTFGSGTRLTVV.

This clonotype turned up a few times. This rearrangement joins TRBV12-5 to TRBJ1-1; 10 nucleotides line up with TRBD1. CDR1 is LGHNT, CDR2 FRNRAP, per germline. V gave up 3 bases and J gave up 6 bases; unmatched junction bases: 16. This CDR3 has 18 residues. Here the CDR3 DNA reads TGTGCTAGTGGTTTCCAAGGCCGACAGGGGGCGGTTTACCCTGAAGCTTTCTTT. This encodes CASGFQGRQGAVYPEAFF.

This clonotype was detected many times. The V call is TRBV12-3 or TRBV12-4, the J call TRBJ2-3; 9 positions agree with TRBD2. The V segment lost 3 bases and the J segment 2 bases; nucleotides outside the gene matches: 3. The CDR3 consists of 15 residues. DNA of the CDR3: TGTGCCAGCAGTTTTGTAGCGGGGGACACAGATACGCAGTATTTT. This gives the protein CASSFVAGDTDTQYF.

This clonotype was seen more than once but under ten times. The CDR3 protein is CASSRDRGHANYGYTF. DNA of the CDR3: TGTGCCAGCAGCCGGGACAGGGGTCACGCTAACTATGGCTACACCTTC. V is TRBV5-6 and J is TRBJ1-2; 10 nucleotides line up with TRBD1. Per the germline V gene, CDR1 is SGHDT and CDR2 is YYEEEE. CDR3 size: 16 residues. V was pared by 4 bases and J by 0 bases, with 6 bases of the junction left unmatched.

Ten or more counts support this clonotype. This chain joins TRBV7-9 and TRBJ2-4; 11 positions agree with TRBD2. With V trimmed by 0 bases and J by 10 bases, 2 bases remained unmatched. Per the germline V gene, CDR1 is SEHNR and CDR2 is FQNEAQ (reference sequence). The CDR3 consists of 14 residues. DNA for the CDR3: TGTGCCAGCAGCTTAGCGGGACTAGCGGAGATTCAGTACTTC. Its translation is CASSLAGLAEIQYF.

The table lists this clonotype with a few counts. The chain recombines TRBV10-3 with TRBJ2-7; D gene ambiguous. Germline V gene lookup returns CDR1 ENHRY and CDR2 SYGVKD. The CDR3 totals 15 residues. V shed 0 bases and J shed 2 bases, with 11 bases lying between them. This CDR3 reads CAISESFRSAYEQYF. CDR3 sequence (DNA): TGTGCCATCAGTGAGTCATTCAGGTCTGCCTACGAGCAGTACTTC.

This clonotype was found a few times. The rearrangement joins TRBV2 to TRBJ1-5, with D tentatively TRBD1 (5 bases). The germline V and J ends were trimmed by 6 bases and 0 bases, with 12 bases remaining between them. Per the germline V gene, CDR1 is SNHLY and CDR2 is FYNNEI. The CDR3 length is 15 residues. CDR3 loop: CASRGGLLSNQPQHF. CDR3 coding DNA: TGTGCCAGCAGGGGGGGACTGCTTAGCAATCAGCCCCAGCATTTT.

V and J are TRBV29-1 and TRBJ1-1; D unresolved. The CDR3 consists of 11 residues. V dropped 6 bases and J dropped 6 bases, with 11 bases sitting between them. The V gene's germline CDR1 is SQVTM and CDR2 ANQGSEA. CDR3 loop: CSVTKGAEAFF. CDR3 bases: TGCAGCGTCACAAAAGGCGCTGAAGCTTTCTTT.

The table lists this clonotype with many counts. This chain uses TRBV5-1 with TRBJ1-5; D gene ambiguous. Trimming shortened V by 4 bases and J by 4 bases, and 15 bases separated the two germline ends. Looked up from germline, CDR1 is SGHRS and CDR2 is YFSETQ. The CDR3 is 15 residues long. CDR3 sequence: CASSPVTRNNQPQHF. CDR3 DNA: TGCGCCAGCAGCCCCGTTACCCGGAATAATCAGCCCCAGCATTTT.

V is TRBV13 and J is TRBJ2-3, with 10 bases lining up with TRBD1. V was clipped by 5 bases and J by 3 bases; unmatched bases: 11. The CDR3 totals 17 residues. The germline CDR1 and CDR2 sequences are PRHDT and FYEKMQ (reference sequence). Here the CDR3 reads CASSPTVDRGQTDTQYF. In DNA, the CDR3 is TGTGCCAGCAGCCCAACCGTTGACAGGGGGCAGACAGATACGCAGTATTTT.

This clonotype was seen a few times. CDR3 sequence: CASSLSASGMFNEQFF. CDR3 coding DNA: TGTGCCAGCAGCTTGTCGGCTAGTGGGATGTTTAATGAGCAGTTCTTC. This chain uses TRBV5-6 with TRBJ2-1; D is undetermined. CDR1 SGHDT and CDR2 YYEEEE come from the germline V gene. This CDR3 is 16 amino acids long. Trimming removed 1 base from V and 7 bases from J, with 18 bases in between.

This clonotype was recorded at least ten times. The chain uses TRBV5-1 and TRBJ2-5, with D perhaps matching TRBD1 (5 bases). Trimming shortened V by 1 base and J by 5 bases, and 12 bases separated the two germline ends. Germline CDR1 and CDR2: SGHRS and YFSETQ. The CDR3 runs to 14 residues. CDR3 bases: TGCGCCAGCAGCTTGAACAGGAATAGGGAGACCCAGTACTTC. As protein: CASSLNRNRETQYF.

This clonotype showed up many times. The rearrangement joins TRBV19 to TRBJ2-1; perhaps TRBD1 as D (5 bases). Trimming pared 4 bases from V and 8 bases from J, leaving 9 bases between. Germline V gene data show CDR1 as LNHDA and CDR2 as SQIVND (reference sequence). The CDR3 totals 12 residues. The CDR3 loop reads CASSTQGHEQFF. CDR3 bases: TGTGCCAGTAGTACCCAGGGTCATGAGCAGTTCTTC.

As regards this clonotype: One end of the junction fails to match germline, which may point to a read error. V and J are TRBV5-1 and TRBJ2-7, with a tentative D call TRBD1 (5 bases). CDR1 SGHRS and CDR2 YFSETQ come from the germline V gene. The CDR3 extends over 13 amino acids. The CDR3 protein is CASSYDSSYEPYF. DNA of the CDR3: TGCGCCAGCAGCTATGACAGCTCCTACGAGCCGTACTTC.

The genes are TRBV6-2 or TRBV6-3 and TRBJ2-3; perhaps TRBD1 as D (6 bases). Germline V gene sequence: CDR1 MNHEY, CDR2 SVGEGT. The CDR3 totals 15 residues. V lost 2 bases and J lost 2, with 11 bases in between. CDR3 in DNA: TGTGCCAGCAGTTACGGGGACACCAACACAGATACGCAGTATTTT. It yields the protein CASSYGDTNTDTQYF.

With regard to this clonotype: One end of the junction is discordant with germline, which a read error may explain. The V call is TRBV10-3, the J call TRBJ1-1; TRBD1 agrees at 9 bases. Germline V gene lookup returns CDR1 ENHRY and CDR2 SYGVKD. The CDR3 extends over 15 amino acids. The CDR3 sequence: CAINESTGGNTEAFF. The CDR3 DNA sequence: TGTGCCATCAATGAGTCGACAGGGGGGAACACTGAAGCTTTCTTT.

Ten or more counts support this clonotype. This chain joins TRBV12-3 or TRBV12-4 and TRBJ2-3; D remains ambiguous. Between the trimmed V and J ends, which lost 3 bases and 6 bases, there was a span of 22 bases. This CDR3 spans 17 amino acids. The CDR3 region is CASSLEWPIASFDTQYF. CDR3 nucleotide sequence: TGTGCCAGCAGTTTGGAGTGGCCCATCGCCTCGTTTGATACGCAGTATTTT.

This clonotype was detected only a few times. The rearrangement joins TRBV9 to TRBJ1-2; 9 bases fit TRBD1. Germline V CDR1 and CDR2: SGDLS, YYNGEE. There are 16 residues in the CDR3. V shed 0 bases and J 7 bases; nucleotides not matched to a gene: 10. The CDR3 nucleotides read TGTGCCAGCAGCGTAGTTTCACAAACAGGGGGCTCTGGCTACACCTTC. It specifies CASSVVSQTGGSGYTF.

The V and J genes are TRBV29-1 and TRBJ2-5, with unresolved D. Germline CDR1 SQVTM, CDR2 ANQGSEA. The CDR3 covers 12 residues. Trimming cost V 3 bases and J 5 bases, with 10 bases left between them. The CDR3 is CSVDGRTETQYF. CDR3 DNA sequence: TGCAGCGTTGATGGCCGAACGGAGACCCAGTACTTC.